These 31 T cell receptor beta chains came from one sample sequenced in a study of monozygotic twins with inflammatory bowel disease. TCRdb re-called the 5' RACE reads; one entry per CDR3 protein, DNA not given. This sample's clone table lists 150,000 to 200,000 distinct CDR3 sequences. Sample: blood. These receptors were taken from a human donor with ulcerative colitis or Crohn's disease, or a healthy co-twin of an affected twin (not recorded which).

The rearrangement uses TRBV10-3 and TRBJ2-1. CDR1 and CDR2 (germline): ENHRY, SYGVKD. The CDR3 loop spans 15 amino acids. CDR3: CAISADDSPYNEQFF.

The rearrangement uses TRBV7-2 and TRBJ2-5; lacking DNA, the TRBD1 call made by TCRdb goes unchecked. Germline assignment: CDR1 SGHTA and CDR2 FQGNSA. The length of the CDR3 is 15 residues. CDR3 amino acids: CASSSQGWGQETQYF.

The chain joins TRBV5-1 to TRBJ1-6; the D call of TRBD1 rests on TCRdb alone, since no DNA is present to check it. There are 16 residues in the CDR3. The V gene's germline CDR1 is SGHRS and CDR2 YFSETQ. The CDR3 sequence is CASSRKVRDNDSPLHF. Full variable domain (missing parts from reference TRBV5-1 and TRBJ1-6): KAGVTQTPRYLIKTRGQQVTLSCSPISGHRSVSWYQQTPGQGLQFLFEYFSETQRNKGNFPGRFSGRQFSNSRSEMNVSTLELGDSALYLCASSRKVRDNDSPLHFGNGTRLTVT.

J is TRBJ1-6 and V is TRBV5-1. The CDR3 runs 15 residues. The V gene's germline CDR1 is SGHRS and CDR2 YFSETQ. The CDR3 sequence is CASSPDPIARSPLHF.

CDR3: CASSFGPNQPQHF. The chain has TRBV27 and TRBJ1-5. Germline V gene lookup returns CDR1 MNHEY and CDR2 SMNVEV (reference sequence). The CDR3 totals 13 residues.

The V gene is TRBV20-1, the J gene TRBJ2-6; lacking DNA, the TRBD1 call made by TCRdb goes unchecked. The CDR3 contains 18 residues. Germline-derived CDR1 and CDR2 are DFQATT and SNEGSKA (reference sequence). The CDR3 loop is CSALPDRGTATGANVLTF.

The chain combines TRBV18 with TRBJ2-7; TCRdb names TRBD1, which stays unverified in the absence of DNA. CDR1 KGHSH and CDR2 LQKENI come from the germline V gene. This CDR3 region has 12 residues. The CDR3 spells CASSPGPGEQYF. The full variable domain, rest sourced from reference TRBV18 and TRBJ2-7, is NAGVMQNPRHLVRRRGQEARLRCSPMKGHSHVYWYRQLPEEGLKFMVYLQKENIIDESGMPKERFSAEFPKEGPSILRIQQVVRGDSAAYFCASSPGPGEQYFGPGTRLTVT.

The chain links TRBV27 to TRBJ2-7; checking the TCRdb D call of TRBD1 is not possible without DNA. The CDR3 covers 16 residues. Germline lookup yields CDR1 MNHEY and CDR2 SMNVEV (reference sequence). CDR3 sequence reads: CASSPPGKMGPYEQYF.

J is TRBJ2-3 and V is TRBV5-1; no DNA is available, so the TRBD2 call from TCRdb remains unchecked. CDR1 and CDR2 from the germline V gene are SGHRS and YFSETQ. The CDR3 runs to 15 residues. The chain's CDR3 is CASSLELAGEATQYF.

This chain uses TRBV24-1 with TRBJ2-7; TCRdb lists TRBD1, though no DNA is available to test this call. The CDR3 loop spans 13 amino acids. CDR1 and CDR2 (germline): KGHDR, SFDVKD. The CDR3 reads CATSDLDSYEQYF.

This rearrangement joins TRBV10-2 to TRBJ1-1. Germline V lookup: CDR1 WSHSY, CDR2 SAAADI. This CDR3 is 14 amino acids long. The CDR3 loop reads CASRATLMNTEAFF.

The CDR3 here is CASSLGPILDTQYF. V and J are TRBV13 and TRBJ2-3. The germline gives CDR1 PRHDT, CDR2 FYEKMQ (reference sequence). There are 14 residues in the CDR3.

V and J are TRBV2 and TRBJ2-7; TCRdb outputs TRBD1, but without DNA this stays unchecked. There are 13 residues in the CDR3. Looked up from germline, CDR1 is SNHLY and CDR2 is FYNNEI. This chain's CDR3 is CASKGDRTYEQYF.

The chain combines TRBV12-3 or TRBV12-4 with TRBJ2-2; TCRdb selects TRBD2, and the lack of DNA leaves this call unchecked. CDR3 length: 14 residues. The CDR3 protein is CASSSGLNTGELFF.

The genes are TRBV7-9 and TRBJ2-1; TCRdb proposes TRBD1, but this gene call is untestable without DNA. Germline CDR1 reads SEHNR; CDR2 reads FQNEAQ (reference sequence). The CDR3 loop spans 15 amino acids. The chain's CDR3 is CASNVDRGLYNEQFF.

The chain recombines TRBV9 with TRBJ1-4; TCRdb picks TRBD1, but there is no DNA to check that call. Germline-derived CDR1 and CDR2 are SGDLS and YYNGEE. The CDR3 has 15 amino acids. The CDR3 here is CASSVAPGAREKLFF.

V is TRBV20-1 and J is TRBJ2-7; the D call from TCRdb, TRBD2, cannot be confirmed without DNA. This CDR3 region has 14 residues. Germline-derived CDR1 and CDR2 are DFQATT and SNEGSKA (reference sequence). This CDR3 is CSARDGGLNYEQYF.

The chain uses TRBV28 and TRBJ1-4; TCRdb's assignment of TRBD1 cannot be checked, as there is no DNA. From germline, CDR1 is MDHEN and CDR2 SYDVKM. The CDR3 has 15 amino acids. The CDR3 is CASSHQTAVNEKLFF. The whole variable domain, remainder taken from reference TRBV28 and TRBJ1-4, is DVKVTQSSRYLVKRTGEKVFLECVQDMDHENMFWYRQDPGLGLRLIYFSYDVKMKEKGDIPEGYSVSREKKERFSLILESASTNQTSMYLCASSHQTAVNEKLFFGSGTQLSVL.

The CDR3 sequence is CGSSLDRGILSYEQYF. This sequence joins TRBV2 and TRBJ2-7; TCRdb outputs TRBD1, but without DNA this stays unchecked. This CDR3 has 16 amino acids. Germline CDR1 reads SNHLY; CDR2 reads FYNNEI. The full variable domain, its missing parts supplied by reference TRBV2 and TRBJ2-7, is EPEVTQTPSHQVTQMGQEVILRCVPISNHLYFYWYRQILGQKVEFLVSFYNNEISEKSEIFDDQFSVERPDGSNFTLKIRSTKLEDSAMYFCGSSLDRGILSYEQYFGPGTRLTVT.

The chain uses TRBV19 and TRBJ1-1; TCRdb gives TRBD1 as the D gene, but with no DNA this cannot be confirmed. This CDR3 is built from 15 residues. The V gene's germline CDR1 is LNHDA and CDR2 SQIVND (reference sequence). The CDR3 sequence: CASSILRDRDTEAFF.

The J gene is TRBJ1-3, the V gene TRBV14; absent DNA, TCRdb's TRBD1 call cannot be checked. This CDR3 contains 16 residues. Germline loops: CDR1 SGHDN, CDR2 FVKESK. The CDR3 here is CASSPRPGKDGNTIYF.

The CDR3 spells CASSQDVGTTDTQYF. The genes are TRBV14 and TRBJ2-3; TCRdb lists TRBD1, though no DNA is available to test this call. This CDR3 has 15 amino acids. Per germline, CDR1 SGHDN and CDR2 FVKESK.

The V call is TRBV11-3, the J call TRBJ2-2; TCRdb's D call, TRBD1, is unchecked because there is no DNA. Germline assignment: CDR1 SGHNT and CDR2 YENEEA. This CDR3 is 14 amino acids long. CDR3 residues: CASSPLASPGELFF.

The V and J genes are TRBV12-3 or TRBV12-4 and TRBJ1-5. The CDR3 is 13 amino acids. This chain's CDR3 is CASSSISNQPQHF.

This sequence joins TRBV7-9 and TRBJ2-3; TCRdb picks TRBD1, but there is no DNA to check that call. The CDR3 consists of 15 residues. Per the germline V gene, CDR1 is SEHNR and CDR2 is FQNEAQ (reference sequence). The CDR3 is CASSETGANTDTQYF.

The V call is TRBV15, the J call TRBJ2-5. The CDR3 runs 13 residues. CDR1 is LNHNV and CDR2 is YYDKDF in the germline V gene (reference sequence). The CDR3 spells CATSRAPKETQYF.

The rearrangement links TRBV15 to TRBJ2-1; as DNA is missing, the TRBD2 call by TCRdb cannot be tested. CDR1 and CDR2 (germline): LNHNV, YYDKDF (reference sequence). This CDR3 is 17 amino acids long. The CDR3 protein is CATSTPYSGRSYNEQFF.

The J gene is TRBJ2-2, the V gene TRBV7-2. Germline values: CDR1 SGHTA, CDR2 FQGNSA. This CDR3 has 13 amino acids. The CDR3 sequence is CASSLQLAGELFF.

The rearrangement links TRBV24-1 to TRBJ2-3; TCRdb calls TRBD1, which cannot be checked without DNA. The length of the CDR3 is 13 residues. Germline CDR1 and CDR2: KGHDR and SFDVKD. The CDR3 here is CATSGRVTDTQYF.

The CDR3 region is CSARALTGDYGYTF. The genes are TRBV20-1 and TRBJ1-2; TCRdb names TRBD1, which stays unverified in the absence of DNA. Per the germline V gene, CDR1 is DFQATT and CDR2 is SNEGSKA (reference sequence). The CDR3 extends over 14 amino acids.

The CDR3 sequence is CASINGWGASEQFF. This chain uses TRBV7-2 with TRBJ2-1; without DNA, the TCRdb call of TRBD2 cannot be checked. CDR1 is SGHTA and CDR2 is FQGNSA in the germline V gene. CDR3 size: 14 residues.